Following are 17 T cell receptor beta chains from one sample sequenced in a study of identical twins. TCRdb called the 5' RACE reads again in MiXCR, with one record for every CDR3 protein. The profile covers about 530,000 distinct CDR3 sequences, with 15% appearing a single time and about 0.4% taken by the ten largest. The sample also formed part of further work on yellow fever vaccine responses in identical twins.

Sample: CD4+ T cells sorted from blood. Every receptor here comes from a woman between 18 and 29 years old in good health.

This clonotype was observed a handful of times. This rearrangement joins TRBV20-1 to TRBJ2-1; D possibly uses TRBD1 or TRBD2 (6 bases each). This CDR3 region has 14 residues. Looked up from germline, CDR1 is DFQATT and CDR2 is SNEGSKA (reference sequence). Trimming cost V 5 bases and J 0 bases, with 11 bases left between them. CDR3 in amino acids: CSAARGGSYNEQFF. CDR3 nucleotides: TGCAGTGCTGCCAGGGGAGGCTCCTACAATGAGCAGTTCTTC.

The CDR3 coding sequence is TGTGCCATCAGTGAGCCTGTAGGAGACGCCTACGAGCAGTACTTC. Amino acids: CAISEPVGDAYEQYF. This sequence joins TRBV10-3 and TRBJ2-7, with no clear D. The V end lost 2 bases, the J end lost 2 bases, and 13 bases lay between the germline ends. The CDR3 spans 15 residues. The germline gives CDR1 ENHRY, CDR2 SYGVKD.

This clonotype was detected a few times. V gene TRBV20-1 combines with J gene TRBJ2-3; D unclear. Germline lookup yields CDR1 DFQATT and CDR2 SNEGSKA (reference sequence). The CDR3 totals 13 residues. V was pared by 3 bases and J by 2 bases, with 9 bases between. The CDR3 protein is CSASLDSTDTQYF. CDR3 in DNA: TGCAGTGCTAGCCTAGACTCCACAGATACGCAGTATTTT.

This clonotype was found many times. The chain is built from TRBV4-1 and TRBJ2-1; TRBD1 agrees at 8 bases. The length of the CDR3 is 15 residues. V dropped 2 bases and J dropped 3; count of bases not matched to a gene: 3. Germline loops: CDR1 MGHRA, CDR2 YSYEKL. CDR3 region: CASSQTDRDYNEQFF. Written as DNA, the CDR3 is TGCGCCAGCAGCCAAACGGACAGGGACTACAATGAGCAGTTCTTC.

This chain links TRBV12-3 or TRBV12-4 with TRBJ2-1, with D maybe TRBD2 (5 bases). The V end lost 5 bases, the J end lost 6 bases, and 14 bases lay between the germline ends. The CDR3 runs 14 residues. The CDR3 bases are TGTGCCAGCAGTCCCCGGACTGTTTCCAATGAGCAGTTCTTC. Translating it yields CASSPRTVSNEQFF.

This clonotype has a handful of counts. The chain recombines TRBV11-2 with TRBJ1-1, with a possible D match to TRBD1 (6 bases). CDR3 size: 15 residues. Deletions cut 1 base from V and 1 base from J, with 10 bases between. CDR1 and CDR2 (germline): SGHAT, FQNNGV. Here the CDR3 DNA reads TGTGCCAGCAGCTTAGTTTTGACAGGGAACACTGAAGCTTTCTTT. Translation: CASSLVLTGNTEAFF.

This clonotype appeared many times. The rearrangement joins TRBV29-1 to TRBJ2-3, with 7 bases fitting TRBD1. Germline CDR1 and CDR2: SQVTM and ANQGSEA. V was clipped by 5 bases and J by 0 bases; unmatched bases: 5. The CDR3 covers 14 residues. This CDR3 reads CSVKTGTSTDTQYF. CDR3 sequence (DNA): TGCAGCGTTAAGACAGGGACAAGCACAGATACGCAGTATTTT.

The rearrangement links TRBV24-1 to TRBJ2-3; perhaps TRBD2 as D (6 bases). V was pared by 6 bases and J by 4 bases, with 13 bases between. Germline values: CDR1 KGHDR, CDR2 SFDVKD. CDR3 length equals 14 residues. CDR3 sequence: CATSSYGTPDTQYF. The CDR3 DNA reads TGTGCCACCAGTTCTTATGGGACTCCAGATACGCAGTATTTT.

The V and J genes are TRBV28 and TRBJ2-5, with D unclear. With 5 bases removed from V and 3 bases from J, the gap between germline ends came to 7 bases. This CDR3 spans 12 amino acids. Germline assignment: CDR1 MDHEN and CDR2 SYDVKM. For the CDR3, the DNA is TGTGCCAGCAGTACACTCAAAGAGACCCAGTACTTC. Its translation is CASSTLKETQYF.

This clonotype was seen repeatedly, ten times or more. This chain connects TRBV29-1 to TRBJ2-1, with 11 nucleotides matching TRBD2. Germline CDR1 SQVTM, CDR2 ANQGSEA. Trimming took 6 bases from V and 4 from J; bases not matched to a gene: 17. The CDR3 consists of 18 residues. The CDR3 protein is CSVTPRVGTSGGYNEQFF. The DNA for the CDR3 is TGCAGCGTGACCCCGAGGGTTGGAACTAGCGGGGGATACAATGAGCAGTTCTTC.

A few counts support this clonotype. The rearrangement links TRBV6-1 to TRBJ1-6; 7 nucleotides agree with TRBD1. V gave up 5 bases and J gave up 6 bases; unmatched junction bases: 4. The germline gives CDR1 MNHNS, CDR2 SASEGT. CDR3 length equals 14 residues. The CDR3 bases are TGTGCCAGCAGTCGGGACAGTACTAATTCACCCCTCCACTTT. This gives the protein CASSRDSTNSPLHF.

This chain uses TRBV12-3 or TRBV12-4 with TRBJ2-5; TRBD2 matches 7 bases. CDR3 length: 14 amino acids. V was pared by 7 bases and J by 9 bases, with 14 bases of the junction left unmatched. CDR3: CASTLGTTGGAQYF. CDR3 coding DNA: TGTGCCAGCACCCTGGGGACTACTGGGGGGGCCCAGTACTTC.

V usage is TRBV6-1 and J usage is TRBJ2-5; 8 nucleotides align to TRBD1. CDR1 is MNHNS, CDR2 SASEGT, per germline. The CDR3 has 15 residues. V lost 2 bases and J lost 4; bases outside the gene matches: 6. Here the CDR3 reads CASSEITGGGETQYF. CDR3 coding DNA: TGTGCCAGCAGTGAAATTACAGGGGGAGGAGAGACCCAGTACTTC.

The sample holds a few counts of this clonotype. The chain couples TRBV12-3 or TRBV12-4 to TRBJ1-1, with D hard to call. The CDR3 is made up of 16 amino acids. Trimming took 6 bases from V and 1 from J, leaving 18 bases between them. This CDR3 reads CASSKTWSQPNTEAFF. In DNA, the CDR3 is TGTGCCAGCAGCAAAACCTGGTCTCAGCCGAACACTGAAGCTTTCTTT.

The V call is TRBV10-3, the J call TRBJ2-1, with 11 bases matching TRBD2. The V gene end was trimmed by 5 bases and the J gene end by 7 bases; junction bases not matched to a gene: 4. Germline lookup yields CDR1 ENHRY and CDR2 SYGVKD. This CDR3 contains 14 residues. DNA of the CDR3: TGTGCCATCAGTATTAGCGGGGGGGCTAATGAGCAGTTCTTC. Translation: CAISISGGANEQFF.

This chain links TRBV28 with TRBJ2-4; TRBD2 might be the D (5 bases). Germline V gene lookup returns CDR1 MDHEN and CDR2 SYDVKM. The length of the CDR3 is 16 residues. With 7 bases removed from V and 0 bases from J, the gap between germline ends came to 16 bases. CDR3 sequence: CASTPSGILAKNIQYF. The CDR3 region has the DNA TGTGCCAGCACCCCAAGCGGAATACTAGCCAAAAACATTCAGTACTTC.

This clonotype showed up just a few times. V and J are TRBV7-2 and TRBJ2-5; TRBD2 is a possible D gene (5 bases). The germline gives CDR1 SGHTA, CDR2 FQGNSA. The CDR3 has 19 amino acids. Trimming left V 0 bases short and J 3 bases short, with 23 bases between. The CDR3 DNA is TGTGCCAGCAGCTTAGCCCCCCCCGCGGGCTGGGGAGTTGAAGAGACCCAGTACTTC. This translates into CASSLAPPAGWGVEETQYF. Together with reference TRBV7-2 and TRBJ2-5, the CDR3 gives the full variable domain: GAGVSQSPSNKVTEKGKDVELRCDPISGHTALYWYRQSLGQGLEFLIYFQGNSAPDKSGLPSDRFSAERTGGSVSTLTIQRTQQEDSAVYLCASSLAPPAGWGVEETQYFGPGTRLLVL.